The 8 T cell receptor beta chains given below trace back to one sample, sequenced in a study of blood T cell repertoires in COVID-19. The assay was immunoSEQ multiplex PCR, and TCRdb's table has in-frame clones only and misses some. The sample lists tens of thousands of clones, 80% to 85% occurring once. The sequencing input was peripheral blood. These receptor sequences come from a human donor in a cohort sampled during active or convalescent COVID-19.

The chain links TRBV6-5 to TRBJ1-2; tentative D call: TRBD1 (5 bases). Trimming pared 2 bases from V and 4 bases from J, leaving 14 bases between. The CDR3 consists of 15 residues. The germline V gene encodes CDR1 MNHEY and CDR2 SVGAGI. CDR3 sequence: CASSYGGGSGYGYTF. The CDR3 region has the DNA TGTGCCAGCAGTTACGGGGGGGGTTCCGGCTATGGCTACACCTTC.

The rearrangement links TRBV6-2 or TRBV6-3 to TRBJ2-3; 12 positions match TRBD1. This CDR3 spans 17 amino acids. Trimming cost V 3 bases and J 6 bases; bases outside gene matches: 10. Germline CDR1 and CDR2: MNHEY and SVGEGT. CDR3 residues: CASSYVRGTGGADTQYF. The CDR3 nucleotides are TGTGCCAGCAGTTATGTCCGCGGGACAGGGGGCGCGGATACGCAGTATTTT.

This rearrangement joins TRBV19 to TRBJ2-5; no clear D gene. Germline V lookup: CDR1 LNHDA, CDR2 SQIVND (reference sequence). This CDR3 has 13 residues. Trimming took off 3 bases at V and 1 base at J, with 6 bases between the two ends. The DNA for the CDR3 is TGTGCCAGTAGTATGTCAGGCCAAGAGACCCAGTACTTC. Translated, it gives CASSMSGQETQYF.

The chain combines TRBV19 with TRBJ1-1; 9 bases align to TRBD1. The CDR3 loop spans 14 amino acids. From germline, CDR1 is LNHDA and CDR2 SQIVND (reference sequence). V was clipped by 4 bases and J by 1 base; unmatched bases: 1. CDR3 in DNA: TGTGCCAGTAGTAAACAGGGGGCGAACACTGAAGCTTTCTTT. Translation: CASSKQGANTEAFF.

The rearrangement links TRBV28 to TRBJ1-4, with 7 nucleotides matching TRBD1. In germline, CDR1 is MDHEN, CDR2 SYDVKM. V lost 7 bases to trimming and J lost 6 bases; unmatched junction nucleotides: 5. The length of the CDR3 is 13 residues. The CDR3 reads CASKTGRDEKLFF. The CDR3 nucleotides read TGTGCCAGCAAGACAGGGCGAGATGAAAAACTGTTTTTT. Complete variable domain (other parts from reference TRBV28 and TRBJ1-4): DVKVTQSSRYLVKRTGEKVFLECVQDMDHENMFWYRQDPGLGLRLIYFSYDVKMKEKGDIPEGYSVSREKKERFSLILESASTNQTSMYLCASKTGRDEKLFFGSGTQLSVL.

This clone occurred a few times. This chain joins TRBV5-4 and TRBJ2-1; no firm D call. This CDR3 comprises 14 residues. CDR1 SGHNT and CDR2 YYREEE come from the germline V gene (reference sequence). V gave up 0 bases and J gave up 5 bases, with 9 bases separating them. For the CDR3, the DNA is TGTGCCAGCAGCTTGGATTGGGCAGACAATGAGCAGTTCTTC. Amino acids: CASSLDWADNEQFF.

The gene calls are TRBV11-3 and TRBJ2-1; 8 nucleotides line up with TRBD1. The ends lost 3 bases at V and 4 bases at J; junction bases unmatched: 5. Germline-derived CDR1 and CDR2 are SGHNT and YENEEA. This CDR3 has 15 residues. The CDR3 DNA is TGTGCCAGCAGCTTTGGACAGGGCGGATACAATGAGCAGTTCTTC. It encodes CASSFGQGGYNEQFF.

The CDR3 nucleotides are TGTGCCAGCAGCCAAGATCGAGGAACTGAAGCTTTCTTT. It specifies CASSQDRGTEAFF. V gene TRBV3-1 (or the pseudogene TRBV3-2) combines with J gene TRBJ1-1; no clear D gene. V lost 0 bases and J lost 5, with 7 bases in between. CDR3 length equals 13 residues. Germline CDR1 reads LGHDT; CDR2 reads YNNKEL (reference sequence).